These 7 T cell receptor beta chains came from one sample sequenced in a study of CD8 T cells in Susac syndrome. Random hexamers were used to reverse transcribe the RNA input (about 0.5 to 1 ug). From the immunoSEQ multiplex PCR reads, TCRdb called clonotypes with MiXCR, one entry per CDR3 protein. The table has approximately 100,000 distinct CDR3 sequences, around 95% seen once; the top ten hold approximately 0.093%. Sequences were obtained from CD4+ T cells from PBMCs. The receptor source for this set is a human donor in good health.

This chain joins TRBV5-1 and TRBJ2-7; D call uncertain. CDR3 length: 12 amino acids. From germline, CDR1 is SGHRS and CDR2 YFSETQ. Trimming left V 6 bases short and J 3 bases short, with 10 bases between. This CDR3 reads CASTSPRYEQYF. The CDR3 DNA reads TGCGCCAGCACAAGCCCACGCTACGAGCAGTACTTC.

The gene calls are TRBV29-1 and TRBJ2-3; D is possibly TRBD1 (5 bases). The germline V and J ends were trimmed by 0 bases and 2 bases, with 6 bases remaining between them. CDR1 is SQVTM and CDR2 is ANQGSEA in the germline V gene. The CDR3 is 13 residues long. The CDR3 nucleotides read TGCAGCGTTGAAGAGGGGCCCACAGATACGCAGTATTTT. It is translated as CSVEEGPTDTQYF.

This chain joins TRBV7-2 and TRBJ1-4, with a possible D match to TRBD1 (6 bases). Germline V CDR1 and CDR2: SGHTA, FQGNSA. CDR3 length: 13 residues. The germline V and J ends were trimmed by 4 bases and 4 bases, with 7 bases remaining between them. CDR3 residues: CASSWDNNEKLFF. Here the CDR3 DNA reads TGTGCCAGCAGCTGGGACAATAATGAAAAACTGTTTTTT.

This chain uses TRBV4-1 with TRBJ2-7, with 7 bases identical to TRBD1. There are 15 residues in the CDR3. V dropped 0 bases and J dropped 4; count of bases not matched to a gene: 6. Looked up from germline, CDR1 is MGHRA and CDR2 is YSYEKL. Here the CDR3 DNA reads TGCGCCAGCAGCCAAGAAGGAAACAGGGGTTACGAGCAGTACTTC. Translated: CASSQEGNRGYEQYF.

The J gene is TRBJ1-6, the V gene TRBV20-1, with D unresolved. CDR3 length: 14 amino acids. V lost 3 bases and J 7 bases, leaving 13 bases between the germline ends. Per the germline V gene, CDR1 is DFQATT and CDR2 is SNEGSKA (reference sequence). DNA for the CDR3: TGCAGTGCTAGTAGCCGGGTGGACAATTCACCCCTCCACTTT. This encodes CSASSRVDNSPLHF.

The V call is TRBV19, the J call TRBJ2-3; TRBD1 matches at 9 bases. The V gene's germline CDR1 is LNHDA and CDR2 SQIVND (reference sequence). The CDR3 has 14 residues. Trimming took 3 bases from V and 6 from J; bases not matched to a gene: 4. The CDR3 loop reads CASSIGTGLDTQYF. The CDR3 nucleotides are TGTGCCAGTAGTATCGGGACAGGGCTCGATACGCAGTATTTT.

The gene calls are TRBV5-1 and TRBJ2-3, with no clear D. The germline V gene has CDR1 SGHRS and CDR2 YFSETQ. This CDR3 is built from 15 residues. Trimming removed 0 bases from V and 4 bases from J, with 12 bases in between. DNA of the CDR3: TGCGCCAGCAGCTTGGGGCTAGTTGGCGCAGATACGCAGTATTTT. It yields the protein CASSLGLVGADTQYF.